This paragraph reports one TCR beta chain. The sample is drawn from a study of cytomegalovirus exposure and HLA in healthy donors. The V segment lost 9 bases and the J segment 5 bases; nucleotides outside the gene matches: 7. The CDR3 contains 13 residues. The germline V gene encodes CDR1 SNHLY and CDR2 FYNNEI. Use of 60 Vbeta and 13 Jbeta primers characterized the PCR. TCRdb's copy holds only in-frame clones and misses some; the assay was immunoSEQ multiplex PCR. The repertoire consists of 150,000 to 200,000 clones, with roughly 76% occurring once and the leading ten covering roughly 4.9%. The sequencing input was PBMCs. This clonotype was sampled from a woman under 30 in good health and CMV-seropositive. The chain carries TRBV2 and TRBJ1-1, with TRBD1 identical over 9 bases. CDR3 loop: CASSTGGWTEAFF. CDR3 DNA sequence: TGTGCCAGTTCGACAGGGGGATGGACTGAAGCTTTCTTT.